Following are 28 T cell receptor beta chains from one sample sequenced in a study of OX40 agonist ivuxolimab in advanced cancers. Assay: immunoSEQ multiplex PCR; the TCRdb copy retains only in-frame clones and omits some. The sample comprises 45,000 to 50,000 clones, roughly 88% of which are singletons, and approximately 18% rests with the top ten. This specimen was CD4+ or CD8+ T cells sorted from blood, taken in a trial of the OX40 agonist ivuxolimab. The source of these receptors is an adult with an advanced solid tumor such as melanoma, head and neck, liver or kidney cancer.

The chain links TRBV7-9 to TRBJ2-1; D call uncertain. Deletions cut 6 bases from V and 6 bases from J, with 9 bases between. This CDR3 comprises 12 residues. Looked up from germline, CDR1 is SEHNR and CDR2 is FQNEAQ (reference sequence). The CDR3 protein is CASRGRANEQFF. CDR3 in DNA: TGTGCCAGCAGGGGCCGGGCCAATGAGCAGTTCTTC.

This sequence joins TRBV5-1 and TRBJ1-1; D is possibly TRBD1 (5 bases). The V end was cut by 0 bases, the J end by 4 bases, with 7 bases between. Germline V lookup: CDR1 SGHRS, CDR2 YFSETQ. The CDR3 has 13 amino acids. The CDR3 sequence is CASSLGGSTEAFF. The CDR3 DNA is TGCGCCAGCAGCTTGGGGGGGAGCACTGAAGCTTTCTTT.

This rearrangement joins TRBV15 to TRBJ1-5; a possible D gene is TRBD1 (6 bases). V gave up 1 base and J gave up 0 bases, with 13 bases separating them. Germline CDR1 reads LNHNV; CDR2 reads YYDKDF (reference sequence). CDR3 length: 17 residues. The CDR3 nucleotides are TGTGCCACCAGCAGAGGGGACACCACTTCTAGCAATCAGCCCCAGCATTTT. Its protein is CATSRGDTTSSNQPQHF.

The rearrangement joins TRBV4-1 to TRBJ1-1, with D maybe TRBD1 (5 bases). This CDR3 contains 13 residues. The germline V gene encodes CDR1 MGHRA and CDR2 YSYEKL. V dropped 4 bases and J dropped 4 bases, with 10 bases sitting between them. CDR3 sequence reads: CASSPEGPTEAFF. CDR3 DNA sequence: TGCGCCAGCAGCCCGGAGGGACCCACTGAAGCTTTCTTT.

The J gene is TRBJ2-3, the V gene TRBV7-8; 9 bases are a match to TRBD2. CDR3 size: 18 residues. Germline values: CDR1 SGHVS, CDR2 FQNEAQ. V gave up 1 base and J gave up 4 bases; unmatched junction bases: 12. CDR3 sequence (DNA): TGTGCCAGCAGCTTAGAAAGCGGGAGGAACCTAGACGCAGATACGCAGTATTTT. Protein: CASSLESGRNLDADTQYF.

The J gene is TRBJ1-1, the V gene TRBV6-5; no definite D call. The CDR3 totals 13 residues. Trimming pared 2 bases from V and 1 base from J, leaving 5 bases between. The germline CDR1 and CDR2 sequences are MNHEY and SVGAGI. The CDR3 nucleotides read TGTGCCAGCAGTTACGCCGGGAACACTGAAGCTTTCTTT. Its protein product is CASSYAGNTEAFF.

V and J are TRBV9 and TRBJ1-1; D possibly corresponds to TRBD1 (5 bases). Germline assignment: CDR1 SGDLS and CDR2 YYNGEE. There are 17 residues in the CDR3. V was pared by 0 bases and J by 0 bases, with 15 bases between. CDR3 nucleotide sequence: TGTGCCAGCAGCGTAGGGGTTCAGGGCCCAATGAACACTGAAGCTTTCTTT. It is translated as CASSVGVQGPMNTEAFF.

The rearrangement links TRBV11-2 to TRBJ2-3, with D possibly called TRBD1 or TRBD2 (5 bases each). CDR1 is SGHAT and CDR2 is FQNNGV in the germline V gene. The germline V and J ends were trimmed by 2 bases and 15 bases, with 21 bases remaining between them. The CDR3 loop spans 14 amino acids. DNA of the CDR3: TGTGCCAGCAGCTTAAAACCTCCGGGACCCATTATTTATTTT. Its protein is CASSLKPPGPIIYF.

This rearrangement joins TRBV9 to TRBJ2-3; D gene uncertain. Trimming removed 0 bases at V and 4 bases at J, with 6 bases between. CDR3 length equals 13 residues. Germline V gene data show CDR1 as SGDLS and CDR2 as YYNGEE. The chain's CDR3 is CASSVGGSDTQYF. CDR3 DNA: TGTGCCAGCAGCGTAGGTGGGTCAGATACGCAGTATTTT.

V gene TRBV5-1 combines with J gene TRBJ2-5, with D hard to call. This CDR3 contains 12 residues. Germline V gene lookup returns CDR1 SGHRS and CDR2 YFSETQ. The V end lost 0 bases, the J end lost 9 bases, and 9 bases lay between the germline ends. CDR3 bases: TGCGCCAGCAGCTTGGGGTCCGGCGCCCAGTACTTC. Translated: CASSLGSGAQYF.

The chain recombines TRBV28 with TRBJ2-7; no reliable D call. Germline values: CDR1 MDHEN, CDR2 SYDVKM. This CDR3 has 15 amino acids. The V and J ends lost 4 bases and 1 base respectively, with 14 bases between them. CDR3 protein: CASSSPLTVSYEQYF. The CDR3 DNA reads TGTGCCAGCAGTTCCCCCTTGACGGTTTCCTACGAGCAGTACTTC.

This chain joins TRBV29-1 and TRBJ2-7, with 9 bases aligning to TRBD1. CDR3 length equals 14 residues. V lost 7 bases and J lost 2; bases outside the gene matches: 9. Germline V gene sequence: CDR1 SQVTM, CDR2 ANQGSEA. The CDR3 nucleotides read TGCAGCGCGCTCCGGGACAGGGCGCCCTACGAGCAGTACTTC. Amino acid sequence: CSALRDRAPYEQYF.

CDR3 in amino acids: CASSLSQATLSYEQYF. The CDR3 nucleotides read TGTGCCAGCAGTTTATCCCAAGCAACCCTCTCCTACGAGCAGTACTTC. The V call is TRBV28, the J call TRBJ2-7; D remains unclear. Germline V gives CDR1 MDHEN, CDR2 SYDVKM. The V end lost 1 base, the J end lost 0 bases, and 13 bases lay between the germline ends. CDR3 length: 16 amino acids. The full variable domain, completed using reference TRBV28 and TRBJ2-7, is DVKVTQSSRYLVKRTGEKVFLECVQDMDHENMFWYRQDPGLGLRLIYFSYDVKMKEKGDIPEGYSVSREKKERFSLILESASTNQTSMYLCASSLSQATLSYEQYFGPGTRLTVT.

In nucleotides, the CDR3 is TGCGCCAGCAGCCAAGTGGCGGGAGGCTACGAGCAGTACTTC. Translation: CASSQVAGGYEQYF. The chain uses TRBV4-1 and TRBJ2-7; 8 bases are a match to TRBD2. The germline V gene has CDR1 MGHRA and CDR2 YSYEKL. The V and J ends lost 1 base and 3 bases, in that order; junction bases with no gene match: 2. CDR3 length: 14 residues.

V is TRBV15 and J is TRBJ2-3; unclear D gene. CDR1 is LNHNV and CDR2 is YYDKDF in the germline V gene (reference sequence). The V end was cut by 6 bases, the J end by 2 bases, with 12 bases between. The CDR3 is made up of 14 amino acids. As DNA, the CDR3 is TGTGCCACCAGGTTAAGTAGTAACACAGATACGCAGTATTTT. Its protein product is CATRLSSNTDTQYF. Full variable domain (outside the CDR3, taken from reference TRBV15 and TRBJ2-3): DAMVIQNPRYQVTQFGKPVTLSCSQTLNHNVMYWYQQKSSQAPKLLFHYYDKDFNNEADTPDNFQSRRPNTSFCFLDIRSPGLGDTAMYLCATRLSSNTDTQYFGPGTRLTVL.

CDR3 nucleotide sequence: TGTGCCAGCAGCCGGGACAGTTCCTCTTCACCCCTCCACTTT. Its translation: CASSRDSSSSPLHF. This sequence joins TRBV7-9 and TRBJ1-6, with 7 bases matching TRBD1. The CDR3 has 14 amino acids. The germline CDR1 and CDR2 sequences are SEHNR and FQNEAQ (reference sequence). V trimming: 5 bases; J trimming: 9 bases; junction bases outside the gene matches: 7.

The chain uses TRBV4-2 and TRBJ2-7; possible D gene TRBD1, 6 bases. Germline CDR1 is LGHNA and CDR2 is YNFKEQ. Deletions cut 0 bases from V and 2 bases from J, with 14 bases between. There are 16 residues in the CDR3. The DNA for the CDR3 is TGTGCCAGCAGCCAAGAAGGCCAGGGGTTCCCCTACGAGCAGTACTTC. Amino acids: CASSQEGQGFPYEQYF.

The CDR3 nucleotides read TGTGCCACCAGCAGGACCTCTAACTATGGCTACACCTTC. Its protein is CATSRTSNYGYTF. The chain employs TRBV15 and TRBJ1-2, with D unclear. The CDR3 length is 13 residues. With 3 bases removed from V and 0 bases from J, the gap between germline ends came to 5 bases. In germline, CDR1 is LNHNV, CDR2 YYDKDF (reference sequence).

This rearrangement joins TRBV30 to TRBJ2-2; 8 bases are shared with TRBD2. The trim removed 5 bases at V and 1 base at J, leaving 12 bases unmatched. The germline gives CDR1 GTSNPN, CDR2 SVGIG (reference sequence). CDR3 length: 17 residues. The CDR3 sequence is CAWLYSVTSENTGELFF. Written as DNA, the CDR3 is TGTGCCTGGCTTTACTCGGTGACTAGCGAGAACACCGGGGAGCTGTTTTTT.

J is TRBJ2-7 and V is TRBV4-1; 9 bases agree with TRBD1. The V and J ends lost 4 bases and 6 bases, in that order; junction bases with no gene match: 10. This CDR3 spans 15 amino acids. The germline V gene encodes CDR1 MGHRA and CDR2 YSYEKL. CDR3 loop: CASSLSGTGMSEQYF. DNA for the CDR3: TGCGCCAGCAGCCTATCCGGGACAGGGATGAGCGAGCAGTACTTC.

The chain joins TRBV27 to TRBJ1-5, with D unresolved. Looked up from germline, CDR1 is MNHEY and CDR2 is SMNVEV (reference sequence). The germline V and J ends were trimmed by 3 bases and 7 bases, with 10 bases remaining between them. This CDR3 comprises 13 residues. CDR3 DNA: TGTGCCAGCAGTTTTGGCCCACTCCAGCCCCAGCATTTT. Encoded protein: CASSFGPLQPQHF.

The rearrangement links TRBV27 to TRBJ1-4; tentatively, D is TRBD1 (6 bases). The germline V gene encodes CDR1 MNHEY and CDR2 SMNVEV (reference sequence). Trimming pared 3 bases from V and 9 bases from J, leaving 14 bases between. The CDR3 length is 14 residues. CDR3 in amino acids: CASSLTTGQKKLFF. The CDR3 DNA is TGTGCCAGCAGTTTGACCACTGGACAGAAAAAACTGTTTTTT.

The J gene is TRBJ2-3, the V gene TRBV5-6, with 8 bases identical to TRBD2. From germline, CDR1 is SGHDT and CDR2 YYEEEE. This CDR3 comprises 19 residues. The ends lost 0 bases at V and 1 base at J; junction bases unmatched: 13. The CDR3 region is CASSLAMGGGPSGTDTQYF. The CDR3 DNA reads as TGTGCCAGCAGCTTGGCCATGGGCGGGGGGCCCTCTGGCACAGATACGCAGTATTTT.

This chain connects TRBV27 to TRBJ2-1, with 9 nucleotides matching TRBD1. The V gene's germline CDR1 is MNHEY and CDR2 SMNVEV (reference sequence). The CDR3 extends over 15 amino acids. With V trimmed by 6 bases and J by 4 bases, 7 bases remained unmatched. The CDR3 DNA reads TGTGCCAGCAGCTCTGAGGGACAGGGTTACAATGAGCAGTTCTTC. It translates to CASSSEGQGYNEQFF.

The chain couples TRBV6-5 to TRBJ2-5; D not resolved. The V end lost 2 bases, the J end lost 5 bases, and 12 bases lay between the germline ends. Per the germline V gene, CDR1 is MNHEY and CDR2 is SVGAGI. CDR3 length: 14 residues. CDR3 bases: TGTGCCAGCAGTTACCGGACCCGTGGGGAGACCCAGTACTTC. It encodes CASSYRTRGETQYF.

The CDR3 protein is CASSTGTSYEQYF. Here the CDR3 DNA reads TGTGCCAGCAGCACCGGGACCTCCTACGAGCAGTACTTC. This chain uses TRBV7-6 with TRBJ2-7; D may be TRBD1 or TRBD2 (5 bases each). CDR3 length equals 13 residues. Trimming removed 5 bases at V and 0 bases at J, with 8 bases between. Germline lookup yields CDR1 SGHVS and CDR2 FNYEAQ.

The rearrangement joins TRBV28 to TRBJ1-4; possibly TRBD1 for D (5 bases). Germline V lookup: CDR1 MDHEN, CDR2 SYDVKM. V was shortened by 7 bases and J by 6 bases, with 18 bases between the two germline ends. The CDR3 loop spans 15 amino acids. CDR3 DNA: TGTGCCAGCAAAGGTGTGGGACTCTCTGATGAAAAACTGTTTTTT. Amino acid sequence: CASKGVGLSDEKLFF.

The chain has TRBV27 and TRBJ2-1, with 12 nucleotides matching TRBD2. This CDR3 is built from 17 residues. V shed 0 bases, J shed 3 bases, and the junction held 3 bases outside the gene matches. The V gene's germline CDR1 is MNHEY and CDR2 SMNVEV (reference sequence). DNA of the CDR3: TGTGCCAGCAGTTTATCGGGGACTAGCGGGTTCTACAATGAGCAGTTCTTC. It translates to CASSLSGTSGFYNEQFF.